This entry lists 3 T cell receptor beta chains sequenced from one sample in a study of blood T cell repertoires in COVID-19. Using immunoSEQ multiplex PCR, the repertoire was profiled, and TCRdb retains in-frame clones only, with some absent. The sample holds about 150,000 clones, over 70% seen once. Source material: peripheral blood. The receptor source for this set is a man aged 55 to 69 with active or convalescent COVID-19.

The CDR3 here is CASSLVLAGVVDTQYF. The CDR3 region has the DNA TGTGCCAGCAGCTTAGTACTAGCGGGAGTTGTAGATACGCAGTATTTT. V is TRBV5-5 and J is TRBJ2-3, with 11 bases lining up with TRBD2. V dropped 2 bases and J dropped 5; count of bases not matched to a gene: 7. CDR1 and CDR2 from the germline V gene are SGHKS and YYEKEE (reference sequence). CDR3 length equals 16 residues.

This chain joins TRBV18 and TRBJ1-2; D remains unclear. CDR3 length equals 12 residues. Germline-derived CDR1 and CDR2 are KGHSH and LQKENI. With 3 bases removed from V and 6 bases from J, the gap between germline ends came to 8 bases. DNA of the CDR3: TGTGCCAGCTCACCTGCCGGGGATGGCTACACCTTC. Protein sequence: CASSPAGDGYTF.

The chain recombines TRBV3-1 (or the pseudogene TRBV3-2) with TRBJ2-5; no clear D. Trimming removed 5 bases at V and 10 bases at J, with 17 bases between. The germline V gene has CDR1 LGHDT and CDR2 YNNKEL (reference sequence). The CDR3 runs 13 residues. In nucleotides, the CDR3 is TGTGCCAGCAGCGGGCGCCTAAGAATCGACCAGTACTTC. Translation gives CASSGRLRIDQYF.